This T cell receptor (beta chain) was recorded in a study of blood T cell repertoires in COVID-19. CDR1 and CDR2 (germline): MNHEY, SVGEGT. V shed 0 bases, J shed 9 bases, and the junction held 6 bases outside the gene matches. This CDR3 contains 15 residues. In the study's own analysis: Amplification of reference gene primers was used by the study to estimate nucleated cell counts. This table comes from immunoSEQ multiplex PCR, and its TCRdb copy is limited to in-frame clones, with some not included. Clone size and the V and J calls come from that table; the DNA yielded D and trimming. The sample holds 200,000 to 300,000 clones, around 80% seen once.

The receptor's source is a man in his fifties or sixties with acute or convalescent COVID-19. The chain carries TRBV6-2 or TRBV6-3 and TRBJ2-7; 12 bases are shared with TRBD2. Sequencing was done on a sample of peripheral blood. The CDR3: CASSYSRLAGDRQYF. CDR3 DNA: TGTGCCAGCAGTTACTCGAGACTAGCGGGGGACCGGCAGTACTTC.